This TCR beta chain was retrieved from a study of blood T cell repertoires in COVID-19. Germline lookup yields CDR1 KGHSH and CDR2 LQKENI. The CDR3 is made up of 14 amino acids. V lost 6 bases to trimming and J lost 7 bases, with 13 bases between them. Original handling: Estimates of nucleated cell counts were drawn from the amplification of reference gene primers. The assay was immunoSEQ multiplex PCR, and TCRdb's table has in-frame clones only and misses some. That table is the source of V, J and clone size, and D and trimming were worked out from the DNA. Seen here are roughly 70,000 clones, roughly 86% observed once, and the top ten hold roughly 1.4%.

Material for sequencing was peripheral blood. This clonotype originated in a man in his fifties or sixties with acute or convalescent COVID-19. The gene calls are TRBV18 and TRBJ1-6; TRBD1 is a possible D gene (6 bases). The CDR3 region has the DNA TGTGCCAGCTCCCCCGACAGGAGGAATTCACCCCTCCACTTT. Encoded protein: CASSPDRRNSPLHF.